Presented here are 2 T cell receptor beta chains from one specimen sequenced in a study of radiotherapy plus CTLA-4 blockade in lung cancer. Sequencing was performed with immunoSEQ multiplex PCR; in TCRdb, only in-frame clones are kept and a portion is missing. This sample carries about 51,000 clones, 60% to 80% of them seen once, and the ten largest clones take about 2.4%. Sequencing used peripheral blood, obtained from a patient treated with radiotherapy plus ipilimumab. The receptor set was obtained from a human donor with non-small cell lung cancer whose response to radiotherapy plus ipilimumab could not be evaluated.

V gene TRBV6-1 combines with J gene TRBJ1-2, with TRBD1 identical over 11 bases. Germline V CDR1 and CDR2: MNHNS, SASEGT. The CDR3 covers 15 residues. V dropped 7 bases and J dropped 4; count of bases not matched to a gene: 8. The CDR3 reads CASTLGQGAIYGYTF. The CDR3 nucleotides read TGTGCCAGCACTCTCGGACAGGGGGCTATCTATGGCTACACCTTC.

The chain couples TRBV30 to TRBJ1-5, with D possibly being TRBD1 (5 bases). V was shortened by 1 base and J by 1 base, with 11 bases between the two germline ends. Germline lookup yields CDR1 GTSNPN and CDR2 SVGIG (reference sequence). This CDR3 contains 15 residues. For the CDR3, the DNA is TGTGCCTGGAGTGGTGGGGGGACCAGCAATCAGCCCCAGCATTTT. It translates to CAWSGGGTSNQPQHF.